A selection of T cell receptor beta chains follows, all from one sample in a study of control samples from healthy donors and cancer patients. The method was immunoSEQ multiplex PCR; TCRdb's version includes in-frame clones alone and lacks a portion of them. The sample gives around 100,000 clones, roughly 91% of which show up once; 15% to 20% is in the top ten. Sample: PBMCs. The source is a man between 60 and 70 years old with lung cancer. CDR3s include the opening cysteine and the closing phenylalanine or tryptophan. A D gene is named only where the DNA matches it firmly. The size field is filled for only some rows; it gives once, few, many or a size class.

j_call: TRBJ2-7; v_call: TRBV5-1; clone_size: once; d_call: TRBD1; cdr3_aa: CASSNTGVEYF; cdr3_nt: TGCGCCAGCAGTAATACAGGGGTGGAGTACTTC
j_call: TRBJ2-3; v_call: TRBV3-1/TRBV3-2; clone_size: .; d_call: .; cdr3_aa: CASSSLGKGGGGSDTQYF; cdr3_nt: TGTGCCAGCAGCTCACTCGGGAAGGGGGGCGGTGGCTCAGATACGCAGTATTTT
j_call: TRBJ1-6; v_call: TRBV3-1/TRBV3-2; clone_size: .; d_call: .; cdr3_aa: CASSQDPTEVSYNSPLHF; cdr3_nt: TGTGCCAGCAGCCAAGATCCAACAGAAGTCTCCTATAATTCACCCCTCCACTTT
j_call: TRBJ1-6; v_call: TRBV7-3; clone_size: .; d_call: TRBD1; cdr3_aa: CASSLTGLNSPLHF; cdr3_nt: TGTGCCAGCAGCTTGACAGGGCTCAATTCACCCCTCCACTTT
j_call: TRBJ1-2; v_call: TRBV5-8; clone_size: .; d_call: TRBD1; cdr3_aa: CASSYRDRPGYTF; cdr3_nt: TGTGCCAGCAGCTATCGGGACAGACCCGGCTACACCTTC
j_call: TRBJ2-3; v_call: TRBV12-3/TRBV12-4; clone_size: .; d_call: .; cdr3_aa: CVVSPGSTDTQYF; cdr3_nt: TGTGTCGTTAGTCCAGGGTCCACAGATACGCAGTATTTT
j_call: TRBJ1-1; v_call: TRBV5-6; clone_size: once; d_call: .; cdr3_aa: CASRYYDRNTEAFF; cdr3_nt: TGTGCCAGCAGATATTACGACAGGAACACTGAAGCTTTCTTT
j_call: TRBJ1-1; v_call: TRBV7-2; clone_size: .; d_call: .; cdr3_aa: CASSLDFRARAFF; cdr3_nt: TGTGCCAGCAGCTTAGACTTCCGGGCCCGGGCTTTCTTT
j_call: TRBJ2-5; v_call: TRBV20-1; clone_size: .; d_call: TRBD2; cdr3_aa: CSASLAGGRETQYF; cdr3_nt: TGCAGTGCCAGTTTAGCGGGGGGGCGGGAGACCCAGTACTTC
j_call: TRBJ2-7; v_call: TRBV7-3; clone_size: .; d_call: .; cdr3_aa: CASSLKPGDYEQYF; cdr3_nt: TGTGCCAGCAGCTTAAAGCCTGGGGACTACGAGCAGTACTTC
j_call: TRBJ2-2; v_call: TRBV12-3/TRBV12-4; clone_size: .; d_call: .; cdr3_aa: CASTRGTGELFF; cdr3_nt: TGTGCCAGCACCCGAGGGACCGGGGAGCTGTTTTTT
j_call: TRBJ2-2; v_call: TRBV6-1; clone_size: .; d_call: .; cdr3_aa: CASSDHGRGTSGELFF; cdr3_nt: TGTGCCAGCAGTGACCATGGACGGGGAACGTCCGGGGAGCTGTTTTTT
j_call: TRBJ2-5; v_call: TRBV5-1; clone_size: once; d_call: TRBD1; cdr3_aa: CASSPGTGDLETQYF; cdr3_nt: TGCGCCAGCAGCCCGGGGACAGGGGATTTGGAGACCCAGTACTTC